This T cell receptor beta chain was sequenced in a study of blood T cell repertoires in COVID-19 (dated by TCRdb to 2019 to 2021). Background for the entire study: Samples covering the acute and convalescent phases of COVID-19 were provided by collaborators in the United States, Italy and Spain. The prospective study material was composed of cDNA or gDNA derived from T cells, B-cell-depleted T cells, or PBMCs. Where available, HLA class I and class II types were taken from metadata supplied by the sample provider and were not determined by assay-based typing. Deeply sampled blood TCRbeta repertoires from subjects exposed to, actively infected with, or recovered from COVID-19 were included in the dataset. Sample metadata almost always included a de-identified subject ID, COVID-19 status, age in years and sex. The samples were drawn from the first 160 participants of the ongoing ImmuneRACE study and from more than 1,000 subjects provided by 6 global collaborators. The repertoires were released in a freely available public database meant as a resource for research on the immune response to SARS-CoV-2. The paper's findings and limits, for the study overall: The quantity of clinical and demographic metadata differed by source and by participant and was supplied without curation.

As concerns this clone: The antigen this receptor binds is unknown. The input lacks base qualities; no much larger clone sits a single base away.

CDR1 MNHNS and CDR2 SASEGT were looked up in the germline V gene. The germline ends are 9 bases apart after V is trimmed by 0 bases and J by 9 bases. The CDR3 has 12 amino acids, counting the end cysteine and phenylalanine. Only the CDR3 region is kept as DNA, spanning 36 bases read in frame from base 1. TCRbeta CDR3 regions were amplified from genomic DNA by means of the immunoSEQ Assay, a bias-controlled multiplex PCR. In the authors' own workflow: Within the assay, amplification of reference gene primers was used to estimate how many nucleated cells each sample contained. To quantify the absolute abundance of each unique TCRbeta CDR3 rearrangement, sequence reads were collapsed and filtered. Productive Simpson clonality was computed per sample as the square root of Simpson's diversity index over productive rearrangements. TCRdb limited this immuneACCESS table to in-frame rearrangements with V and J called. A share of clones is missing; checked studies link under half to unresolved V genes, and the rest is unexplained. D and trimming were read from the DNA, whereas the V and J calls and clone size are those reported in that table. This sample has about 250,000 clones in its table, and roughly 91% of those were observed once. The ten most abundant clones make up 3.5% to 4% of the sample.

Participants in the prospective study were enrolled through a virtual design, were aged about 18 to 100 years, and lived in approximately 25 United States geographic areas. To assign participants to cohorts, the prospective study relied on clinical history that participants themselves reported in a screening survey and a study questionnaire. Each participant in the prospective study had whole blood, serum and a nasopharyngeal or oropharyngeal swab collected by mobile phlebotomists. Over a 2-month period, participants in the prospective study had the option of providing additional blood draws and questionnaires. Before DNA extraction, prospective study blood samples were shipped either frozen or at room temperature.

The receptor was derived from a woman aged 25-40 years with acute COVID-19. Recombination joined TRBV6-1 with TRBJ2-7; the D segment cannot be called with confidence. Sequences were obtained from PBMCs or T cells enriched from blood (not recorded which). The encoded CDR3 is CASSEARLRQYF. The DNA sequence is as follows: TGTGCCAGCAGTGAAGCGCGTTTACGGCAGTACTTC.